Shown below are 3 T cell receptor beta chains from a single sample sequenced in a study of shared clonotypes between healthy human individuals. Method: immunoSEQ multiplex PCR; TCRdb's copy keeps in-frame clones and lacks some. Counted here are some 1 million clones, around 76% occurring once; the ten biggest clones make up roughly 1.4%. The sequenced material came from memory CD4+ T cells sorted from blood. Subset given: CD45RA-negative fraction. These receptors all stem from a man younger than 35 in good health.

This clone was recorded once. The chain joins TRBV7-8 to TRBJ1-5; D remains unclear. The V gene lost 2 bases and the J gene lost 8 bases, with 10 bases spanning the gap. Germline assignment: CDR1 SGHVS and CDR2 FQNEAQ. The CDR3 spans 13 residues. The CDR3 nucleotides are TGTGCCAGCAGCTTATCAGGCGTCGAGCCCCAGCATTTT. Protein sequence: CASSLSGVEPQHF. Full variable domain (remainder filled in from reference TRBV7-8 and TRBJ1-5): GAGVSQSPRYKVAKRGQDVALRCDPISGHVSLFWYQQALGQGPEFLTYFQNEAQLDKSGLPSDRFFAERPEGSVSTLKIQRTQQEDSAVYLCASSLSGVEPQHFGDGTRLSIL.

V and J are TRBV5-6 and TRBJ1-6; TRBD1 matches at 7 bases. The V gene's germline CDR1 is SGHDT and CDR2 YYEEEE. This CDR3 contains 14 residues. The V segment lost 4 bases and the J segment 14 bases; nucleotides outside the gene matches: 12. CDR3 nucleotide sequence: TGTGCCAGCAGCCCCGAACAGGGGAAGGGTGCCCTCCACTTT. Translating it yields CASSPEQGKGALHF. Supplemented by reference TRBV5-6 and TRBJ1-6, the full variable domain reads DAGVTQSPTHLIKTRGQQVTLRCSPKSGHDTVSWYQQALGQGPQFIFQYYEEEERQRGNFPDRFSGHQFPNYSSELNVNALLLGDSALYLCASSPEQGKGALHFGNGTRLTVT.

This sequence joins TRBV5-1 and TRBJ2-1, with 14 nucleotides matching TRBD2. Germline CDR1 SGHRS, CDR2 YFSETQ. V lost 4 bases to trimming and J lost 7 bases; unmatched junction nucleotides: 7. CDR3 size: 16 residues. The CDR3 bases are TGCGCCAGCAGCGGACTAGCGGGGGGCCGAGGGAATGAGCAGTTCTTC. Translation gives CASSGLAGGRGNEQFF.